This paragraph reports one TCR beta chain. These data come from a study of blood T cell repertoires in COVID-19. The germline CDR1 and CDR2 sequences are MNHEY and SMNVEV (reference sequence). This CDR3 spans 16 amino acids. V was shortened by 0 bases and J by 0 bases, with 9 bases between the two germline ends. Some clones are missing from TCRdb's copy, which holds only in-frame ones; the method was immunoSEQ multiplex PCR. The data show roughly 440,000 clones, with about nine tenths seen just once and around 12% held by the top ten. The chain carries TRBV27 and TRBJ1-3; the D is unclear. This sequence originates from a woman between 45 and 60 years old with COVID-19, enrolled during active disease. Sequencing was carried out using peripheral blood. The CDR3 bases are TGTGCCAGCAGTTTATCCTACGGTTTCTCTGGAAACACCATATATTTT. Amino acid sequence: CASSLSYGFSGNTIYF.